One and the same sample provided the 30 T cell receptor beta chains below, sequenced in a study of siplizumab effects on memory and regulatory T cells. Repertoires were generated with immunoSEQ multiplex PCR, while TCRdb's copy carries only in-frame clones and drops some. Here the sample spans some 100,000 clones, roughly 94% being singletons. The sequencing sample was made of Tregs sorted from blood. The origin of the receptors is a human donor in good health.

This chain joins TRBV14 and TRBJ2-7, with a weak D call TRBD2 (5 bases). The CDR3 loop spans 15 amino acids. The germline V gene has CDR1 SGHDN and CDR2 FVKESK. With 1 base removed from V and 2 bases from J, the gap between germline ends came to 12 bases. CDR3 sequence: CASSQARPGTYEQYF. CDR3 bases: TGTGCCAGCAGCCAAGCCCGGCCGGGAACCTACGAGCAGTACTTC.

This CDR3 reads CASSLGTSGLTDTQYF. The CDR3 bases are TGCGCCAGCAGCTTAGGGACTAGCGGACTCACAGATACGCAGTATTTT. The chain combines TRBV4-1 with TRBJ2-3; TRBD2 aligns across 11 bases. With 5 bases clipped from V and 2 bases from J, the junction kept 6 bases outside the gene matches. This CDR3 has 16 amino acids. Germline CDR1 MGHRA, CDR2 YSYEKL.

This clone has just one count. The chain carries TRBV5-4 and TRBJ2-3, with TRBD2 as a possible D gene (5 bases). The CDR3 is made up of 16 amino acids. The V gene lost 0 bases and the J gene lost 6 bases, with 17 bases spanning the gap. CDR1 SGHNT and CDR2 YYREEE come from the germline V gene (reference sequence). The CDR3 nucleotides are TGTGCCAGCAGCTTGGGGGAGCGGCCCCAAACGGATACGCAGTATTTT. Amino acid sequence: CASSLGERPQTDTQYF.

The rearrangement links TRBV2 to TRBJ1-2; no clear D. Germline lookup yields CDR1 SNHLY and CDR2 FYNNEI. Trimming removed 1 base from V and 1 base from J, with 10 bases in between. This CDR3 has 15 residues. The CDR3 sequence: CASSEGIWVNYGYTF. CDR3 sequence (DNA): TGTGCCAGCAGTGAAGGTATATGGGTTAACTATGGCTACACCTTC.

This clone came up once. The V gene is TRBV9, the J gene TRBJ2-2; D perhaps matches TRBD2 (5 bases). The CDR3 length is 13 residues. Germline V gene lookup returns CDR1 SGDLS and CDR2 YYNGEE. Trimming left V 0 bases short and J 8 bases short, with 8 bases between. The CDR3 region has the DNA TGTGCCAGCAGCGTAGGAGAGGGAGGGGAGCTGTTTTTT. It is translated as CASSVGEGGELFF. Based on the CDR3 plus reference TRBV9 and TRBJ2-2, the full variable domain is DSGVTQTPKHLITATGQRVTLRCSPRSGDLSVYWYQQSLDQGLQFLIQYYNGEERAKGNILERFSAQQFPDLHSELNLSSLELGDSALYFCASSVGEGGELFFGEGSRLTVL.

This chain uses TRBV9 with TRBJ2-5; D remains ambiguous. V lost 0 bases, J lost 4 bases, and 13 bases lay in between. This CDR3 region has 15 residues. Looked up from germline, CDR1 is SGDLS and CDR2 is YYNGEE. The CDR3 nucleotides read TGTGCCAGCAGCGTAGGATCCCTCCCTGGAGAGACCCAGTACTTC. This codes for CASSVGSLPGETQYF. The full variable domain, rest sourced from reference TRBV9 and TRBJ2-5, is DSGVTQTPKHLITATGQRVTLRCSPRSGDLSVYWYQQSLDQGLQFLIQYYNGEERAKGNILERFSAQQFPDLHSELNLSSLELGDSALYFCASSVGSLPGETQYFGPGTRLLVL.

The chain employs TRBV6-4 and TRBJ1-2; D is ambiguous. Trimming pared 3 bases from V and 3 bases from J, leaving 14 bases between. Per germline, CDR1 MRHNA and CDR2 SNTAGT. This CDR3 has 15 amino acids. CDR3 coding DNA: TGTGCCAGCAGTGAATTTATCGGACGGCACTATGGCTACACCTTC. Translated, it gives CASSEFIGRHYGYTF.

The rearrangement links TRBV28 to TRBJ2-3; 11 positions match TRBD2. After removal of 2 bases from V and 2 bases from J, the junction contained 6 bases not matched to a gene. In germline, CDR1 is MDHEN, CDR2 SYDVKM. CDR3 length: 17 amino acids. CDR3 in DNA: TGTGCCAGCAGTTTACCACTAGCGGGAGAGGTCACAGATACGCAGTATTTT. Translating it yields CASSLPLAGEVTDTQYF.

In its sample, this clone was seen once. The V and J genes are TRBV28 and TRBJ2-1; D unclear. This CDR3 has 11 residues. Germline V gives CDR1 MDHEN, CDR2 SYDVKM. Trimming took 8 bases from V and 9 from J, leaving 11 bases between them. The CDR3 is CASRERSEQFF. CDR3 nucleotides: TGTGCCAGCCGCGAAAGGAGTGAGCAGTTCTTC.

The rearrangement links TRBV27 to TRBJ2-7; 7 bases agree with TRBD1. After removal of 5 bases from V and 1 base from J, the junction contained 8 bases not matched to a gene. The CDR3 is made up of 15 amino acids. Germline values: CDR1 MNHEY, CDR2 SMNVEV (reference sequence). CDR3 loop: CASSGIDRASYEQYF. Here the CDR3 DNA reads TGTGCCAGCAGTGGAATTGACAGGGCATCCTACGAGCAGTACTTC.

V and J are TRBV5-6 and TRBJ2-5; a weak D match, TRBD1 (6 bases). Trimming pared 2 bases from V and 5 bases from J, leaving 13 bases between. This CDR3 comprises 14 residues. The germline V gene has CDR1 SGHDT and CDR2 YYEEEE. The CDR3 nucleotides are TGTGCCAGCAGCTTCCTAGACAGGTTCGAGACCCAGTACTTC. It is translated as CASSFLDRFETQYF.

This clone was recorded once. This chain joins TRBV19 and TRBJ1-2, with D perhaps TRBD1 (6 bases). The V and J ends lost 3 bases and 4 bases respectively, with 18 bases between them. CDR1 is LNHDA, CDR2 SQIVND, per germline (reference sequence). This CDR3 has 16 amino acids. The CDR3 loop is CASSIGFFQGLYGYTF. The DNA for the CDR3 is TGTGCCAGTAGTATTGGGTTTTTTCAGGGGCTCTATGGCTACACCTTC.

V usage is TRBV5-1 and J usage is TRBJ1-1; D not resolved. The CDR3 is made up of 15 amino acids. The V end was cut by 2 bases, the J end by 1 base, with 12 bases between. Looked up from germline, CDR1 is SGHRS and CDR2 is YFSETQ. The CDR3 here is CASSFLSAGNTEAFF. The CDR3 DNA is TGCGCCAGCAGCTTCTTAAGCGCGGGGAACACTGAAGCTTTCTTT.

The chain couples TRBV7-2 to TRBJ1-2; D is perhaps TRBD1 (6 bases). CDR3 size: 17 residues. Germline CDR1 SGHTA, CDR2 FQGNSA. V gave up 2 bases and J gave up 4 bases, with 20 bases separating them. In DNA form, the CDR3 reads TGTGCCAGCAGCTTATCCTTCTTTAAAGGGACATCCTATGGCTACACCTTC. Its translation is CASSLSFFKGTSYGYTF.

The chain combines TRBV19 with TRBJ2-5; D is unresolved. Judging by the DNA end, TRBJ2-7 fits better; the J call may be wrong. Looked up from germline, CDR1 is LNHDA and CDR2 is SQIVND (reference sequence). This CDR3 has 12 residues. CDR3 DNA sequence: TGTGCCAGTAGCCGGACCTCCTACGAGCAGTACTTC. The encoded protein is CASSRTSYEQYF.

The chain couples TRBV20-1 to TRBJ1-1; no definite D call. CDR1 is DFQATT and CDR2 is SNEGSKA in the germline V gene (reference sequence). CDR3 length equals 11 residues. The V and J ends lost 6 bases and 4 bases respectively, with 9 bases between them. CDR3 nucleotide sequence: TGCAGTGCCAGTAGGGCCACTGAAGCTTTCTTT. Protein sequence: CSASRATEAFF.

This chain uses TRBV15 with TRBJ1-5; maybe TRBD1 (5 bases). Germline CDR1 and CDR2: LNHNV and YYDKDF (reference sequence). The CDR3 is 14 amino acids. V was cut by 0 bases and J by 7 bases, with 10 bases left in between. CDR3 bases: TGTGCCACCAGCAGAGACAGGGTTGGCCAGCCCCAGCATTTT. It specifies CATSRDRVGQPQHF.

This chain joins TRBV11-2 and TRBJ1-3, with D uncertain. The CDR3 loop spans 15 amino acids. Germline loops: CDR1 SGHAT, CDR2 FQNNGV. Trimming stripped 5 bases from V and 7 bases from J, with 18 bases between. The DNA of the CDR3 is TGTGCCAGCAGCCAGGTGCGCGGCGGAGGGAACACCATATATTTT. Its protein is CASSQVRGGGNTIYF.

This clone occurred once. V is TRBV20-1 and J is TRBJ2-7; the D gene is possibly TRBD1 (5 bases). This CDR3 spans 11 amino acids. Germline CDR1 is DFQATT and CDR2 is SNEGSKA (reference sequence). V was trimmed by 6 bases and J by 3 bases, leaving 9 bases between them. CDR3 DNA sequence: TGCAGTGCCCCCGACAGCTACGAGCAGTACTTC. Residues: CSAPDSYEQYF.

The chain combines TRBV7-6 with TRBJ2-5; 8 bases are a match to TRBD2. Losses at the gene ends were 3 bases for V and 4 bases for J; bases not matched to a gene: 7. The CDR3 runs 15 residues. The germline CDR1 and CDR2 sequences are SGHVS and FNYEAQ. CDR3 residues: CASSFLGLGGETQYF. CDR3 sequence (DNA): TGTGCCAGCAGCTTCTTGGGACTAGGGGGAGAGACCCAGTACTTC. Based on the CDR3 plus reference TRBV7-6 and TRBJ2-5, the full variable domain is GAGVSQSPRYKVTKRGQDVALRCDPISGHVSLYWYRQALGQGPEFLTYFNYEAQQDKSGLPNDRFSAERPEGSISTLTIQRTEQRDSAMYRCASSFLGLGGETQYFGPGTRLLVL.

This rearrangement joins TRBV5-4 to TRBJ2-6, with 7 bases fitting TRBD1. The V and J ends lost 5 bases and 2 bases, in that order; junction bases with no gene match: 4. The germline V gene has CDR1 SGHNT and CDR2 YYREEE (reference sequence). The CDR3 consists of 15 residues. In nucleotides, the CDR3 is TGTGCCAGCAGTCAAGGGACAGCTGGGGCCAACGTCCTGACTTTC. Translating it yields CASSQGTAGANVLTF.

The rearrangement joins TRBV9 to TRBJ2-7; TRBD1 might be the D (6 bases). CDR3 length equals 16 residues. The germline gives CDR1 SGDLS, CDR2 YYNGEE. Trimming took 4 bases from V and 8 from J, leaving 25 bases between them. CDR3 region: CASSITGSMGSDKQYF. The CDR3 DNA follows: TGTGCCAGCAGCATAACAGGGTCTATGGGGTCTGACAAGCAGTACTTC.

V usage is TRBV7-2 and J usage is TRBJ2-7, with 7 bases that match TRBD1. Germline V gene sequence: CDR1 SGHTA, CDR2 FQGNSA. Losses at the gene ends were 5 bases for V and 2 bases for J; bases not matched to a gene: 3. The CDR3 runs to 13 residues. CDR3: CASSRDRTYEQYF. The DNA of the CDR3 is TGTGCCAGCAGCCGGGACAGAACCTACGAGCAGTACTTC. Full variable domain (rest looked up from reference TRBV7-2 and TRBJ2-7): GAGVSQSPSNKVTEKGKDVELRCDPISGHTALYWYRQSLGQGLEFLIYFQGNSAPDKSGLPSDRFSAERTGGSVSTLTIQRTQQEDSAVYLCASSRDRTYEQYFGPGTRLTVT.

This chain uses TRBV7-9 with TRBJ2-3; 7 bases map to TRBD2. CDR3 length: 14 amino acids. The trim removed 5 bases at V and 1 base at J, leaving 3 bases unmatched. Germline V lookup: CDR1 SEHNR, CDR2 FQNEAQ (reference sequence). The CDR3: CASSQSGGTDTQYF. CDR3 in DNA: TGTGCCAGCAGCCAGAGCGGGGGCACAGATACGCAGTATTTT.

This chain uses TRBV5-1 with TRBJ2-7; no firm D call. The V end was cut by 6 bases, the J end by 5 bases, with 12 bases between. The CDR3 is 12 amino acids. CDR1 and CDR2 (germline): SGHRS, YFSETQ. For the CDR3, the DNA is TGCGCCAGCACGGGCCTAGGGAACGAGCAGTACTTC. It is translated as CASTGLGNEQYF.

This chain connects TRBV28 to TRBJ1-3; 7 bases line up with TRBD1. The length of the CDR3 is 17 residues. Per the germline V gene, CDR1 is MDHEN and CDR2 is SYDVKM. With V trimmed by 2 bases and J by 0 bases, 7 bases remained unmatched. The CDR3 loop is CASSLGGQSFSGNTIYF. In DNA, the CDR3 is TGTGCCAGCAGTTTAGGGGGACAGTCGTTCTCTGGAAACACCATATATTTT.

The chain joins TRBV9 to TRBJ2-3; D is unresolved. Germline CDR1 and CDR2: SGDLS and YYNGEE. V was clipped by 0 bases and J by 4 bases, with 6 bases between them. There are 13 residues in the CDR3. CDR3 region: CASSVVIPDTQYF. In DNA, the CDR3 is TGTGCCAGCAGCGTAGTAATACCAGATACGCAGTATTTT.

The chain combines TRBV5-1 with TRBJ2-4; 7 nucleotides match TRBD2. CDR1 is SGHRS, CDR2 YFSETQ, per germline. The V and J ends lost 0 bases and 3 bases, in that order; junction bases with no gene match: 3. The CDR3 runs 15 residues. The CDR3 DNA reads as TGCGCCAGCAGCTTGGTGGGGGAGGGCAAAAACATTCAGTACTTC. Protein: CASSLVGEGKNIQYF.

The chain has TRBV5-1 and TRBJ1-1; tentatively, D is TRBD1 (6 bases). V lost 3 bases to trimming and J lost 7 bases, with 13 bases between them. This CDR3 has 13 amino acids. From germline, CDR1 is SGHRS and CDR2 YFSETQ. CDR3 sequence: CASSSTGRGEAFF. The CDR3 DNA follows: TGCGCCAGCAGCTCGACAGGTAGGGGTGAAGCTTTCTTT.

The count of this clone is one. The rearrangement links TRBV11-1 to TRBJ2-1; 9 bases map to TRBD2. The germline gives CDR1 SGHAT, CDR2 FQDESV (reference sequence). The CDR3 length is 15 residues. The ends lost 5 bases at V and 10 bases at J; junction bases unmatched: 12. The DNA for the CDR3 is TGTGCCAGCAGCCCCTTAGCGGGAGTCCGTGGAGAGCAGTTCTTC. Translation: CASSPLAGVRGEQFF.